The present T cell receptor beta chain was sequenced within a study of blood T cell repertoires in COVID-19. As for the study in general: The study drew acute and convalescent COVID-19 samples from the United States, Italy and Spain. Sample material is recorded as cDNA or gDNA derived from T cells, B-cell-depleted T cells, or PBMCs.

Study processing details: Scientists estimated how many nucleated cells there were by amplifying reference gene primers. Assay: immunoSEQ multiplex PCR; the TCRdb copy retains only in-frame clones and omits some. Clone size and V and J calls were adopted from that table, with D and trimming inferred from the DNA. The repertoire consists of about 110,000 clones, with 70% to 90% occurring once and the leading ten covering around 4.9%. The CDR3 is 15 residues long. V was clipped by 5 bases and J by 1 base; unmatched bases: 5. In germline, CDR1 is SEHNR, CDR2 FQNEAQ (reference sequence). The V gene is TRBV7-9, the J gene TRBJ1-5, with 7 bases aligning to TRBD1. The sequenced sample consisted of peripheral blood. This TCR was recovered from a human donor in a cohort sampled during active COVID-19. The CDR3 sequence: CASSQDRASNQPQHF. CDR3 bases: TGTGCCAGCAGCCAAGACAGGGCCAGCAATCAGCCCCAGCATTTT.